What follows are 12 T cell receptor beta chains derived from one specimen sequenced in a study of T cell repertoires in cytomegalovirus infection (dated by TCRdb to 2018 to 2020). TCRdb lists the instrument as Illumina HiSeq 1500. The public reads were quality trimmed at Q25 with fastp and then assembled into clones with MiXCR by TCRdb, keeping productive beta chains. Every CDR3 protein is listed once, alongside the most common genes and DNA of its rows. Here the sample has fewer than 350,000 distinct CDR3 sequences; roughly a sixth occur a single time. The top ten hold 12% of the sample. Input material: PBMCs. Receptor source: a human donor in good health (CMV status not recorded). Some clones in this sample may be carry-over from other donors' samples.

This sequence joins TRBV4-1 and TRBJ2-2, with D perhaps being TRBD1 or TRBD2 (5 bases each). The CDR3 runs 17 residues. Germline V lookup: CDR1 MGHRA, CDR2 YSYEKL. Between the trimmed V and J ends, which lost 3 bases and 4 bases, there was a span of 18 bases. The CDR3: CASSQGVVGVSTGELFF. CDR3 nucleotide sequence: TGCGCCAGCAGCCAGGGAGTAGTGGGGGTTAGCACCGGGGAGCTGTTTTTT.

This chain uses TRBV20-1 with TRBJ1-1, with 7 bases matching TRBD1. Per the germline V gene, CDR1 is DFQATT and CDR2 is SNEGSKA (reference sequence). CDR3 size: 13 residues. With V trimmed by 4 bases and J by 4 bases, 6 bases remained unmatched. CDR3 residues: CSAKKQGGTEAFF. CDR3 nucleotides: TGCAGTGCTAAAAAGCAGGGGGGCACTGAAGCTTTCTTT.

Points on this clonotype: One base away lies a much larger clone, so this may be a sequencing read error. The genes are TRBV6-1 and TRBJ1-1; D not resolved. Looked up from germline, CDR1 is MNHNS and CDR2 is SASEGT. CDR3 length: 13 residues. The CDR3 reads CASTGQESTDAFF. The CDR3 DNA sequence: TGTGCCAGCACCGGGCAAGAGAGCACTGATGCTTTCTTT.

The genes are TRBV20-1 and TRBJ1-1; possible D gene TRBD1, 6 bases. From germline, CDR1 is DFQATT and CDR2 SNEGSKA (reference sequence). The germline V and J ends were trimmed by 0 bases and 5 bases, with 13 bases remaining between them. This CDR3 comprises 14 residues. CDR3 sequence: CSARDPTGRTEAFF. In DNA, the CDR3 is TGCAGTGCTAGAGACCCCACAGGGCGGACTGAAGCTTTCTTT.

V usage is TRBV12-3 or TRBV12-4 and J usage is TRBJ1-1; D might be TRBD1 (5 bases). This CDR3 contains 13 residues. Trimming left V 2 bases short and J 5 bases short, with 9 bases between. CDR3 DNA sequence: TGTGCCAGCAGTTTAACAGGTCCGACTGAAGCTTTCTTT. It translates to CASSLTGPTEAFF.

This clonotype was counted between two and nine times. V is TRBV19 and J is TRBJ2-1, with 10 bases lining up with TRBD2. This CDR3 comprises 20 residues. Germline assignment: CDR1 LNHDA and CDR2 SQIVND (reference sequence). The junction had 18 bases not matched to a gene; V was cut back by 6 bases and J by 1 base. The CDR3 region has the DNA TGTGCCAGTAGCACTGGACCGGGACTAGCGACGAGGGGATCCTACAATGAGCAGTTCTTC. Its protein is CASSTGPGLATRGSYNEQFF.

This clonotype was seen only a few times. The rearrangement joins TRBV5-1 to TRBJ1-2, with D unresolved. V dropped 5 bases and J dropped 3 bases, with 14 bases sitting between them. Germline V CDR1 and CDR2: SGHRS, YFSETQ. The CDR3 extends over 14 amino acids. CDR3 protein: CASRAAAGDYGYTF. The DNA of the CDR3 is TGCGCCAGCAGAGCCGCCGCCGGGGACTATGGCTACACCTTC.

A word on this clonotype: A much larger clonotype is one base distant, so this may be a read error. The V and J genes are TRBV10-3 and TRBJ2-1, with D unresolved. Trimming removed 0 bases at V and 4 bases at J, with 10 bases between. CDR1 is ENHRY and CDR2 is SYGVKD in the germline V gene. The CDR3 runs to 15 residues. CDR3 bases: TGTGCCATCAGTGAGTCTCGCCAGTGTTACAATGAGCAGTTCTTC. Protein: CAISESRQCYNEQFF.

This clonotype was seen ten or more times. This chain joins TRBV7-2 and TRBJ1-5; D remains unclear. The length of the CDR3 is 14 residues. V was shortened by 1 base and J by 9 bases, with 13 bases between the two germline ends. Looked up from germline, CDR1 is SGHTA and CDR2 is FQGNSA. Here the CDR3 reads CASSLDRGFSPQHF. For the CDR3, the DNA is TGTGCCAGCAGCTTAGATCGGGGATTTTCGCCCCAGCATTTT. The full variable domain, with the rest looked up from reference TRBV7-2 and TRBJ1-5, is GAGVSQSPSNKVTEKGKDVELRCDPISGHTALYWYRQSLGQGLEFLIYFQGNSAPDKSGLPSDRFSAERTGGSVSTLTIQRTQQEDSAVYLCASSLDRGFSPQHFGDGTRLSIL.

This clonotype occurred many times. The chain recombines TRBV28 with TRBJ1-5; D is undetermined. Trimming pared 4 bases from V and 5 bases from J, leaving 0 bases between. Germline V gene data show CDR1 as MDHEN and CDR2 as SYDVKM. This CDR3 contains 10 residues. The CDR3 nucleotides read TGTGCCAGCAGTTATCAGCCCCAGCATTTT. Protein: CASSYQPQHF. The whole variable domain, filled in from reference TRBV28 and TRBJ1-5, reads DVKVTQSSRYLVKRTGEKVFLECVQDMDHENMFWYRQDPGLGLRLIYFSYDVKMKEKGDIPEGYSVSREKKERFSLILESASTNQTSMYLCASSYQPQHFGDGTRLSIL.

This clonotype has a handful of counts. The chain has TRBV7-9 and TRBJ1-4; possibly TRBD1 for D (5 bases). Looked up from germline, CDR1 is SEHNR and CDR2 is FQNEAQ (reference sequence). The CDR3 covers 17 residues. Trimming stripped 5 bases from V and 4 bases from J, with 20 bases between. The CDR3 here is CASSPNAGAGHNEKLFF. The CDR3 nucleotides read TGTGCCAGCAGCCCCAATGCGGGCGCAGGGCATAATGAAAAACTGTTTTTT.

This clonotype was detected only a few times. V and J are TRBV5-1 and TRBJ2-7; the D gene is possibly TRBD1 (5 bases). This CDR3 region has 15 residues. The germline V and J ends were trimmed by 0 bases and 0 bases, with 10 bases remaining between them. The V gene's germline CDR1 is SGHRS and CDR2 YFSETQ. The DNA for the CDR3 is TGCGCCAGCAGCTTGGGACAGACGAGCTCCTACGAGCAGTACTTC. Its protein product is CASSLGQTSSYEQYF.